This TCR beta chain derives from a study of identical twins. Trimming took 1 base from V and 0 from J, leaving 14 bases between them. This CDR3 region has 17 residues. CDR1 is SGHDT, CDR2 YYEEEE, per germline. Via MiXCR, TCRdb re-called the 5' RACE reads, giving one row per CDR3 protein. This table has about 330,000 distinct CDR3 sequences, about 12% appearing once. This clonotype has a handful of counts. The same sample was also studied in work on yellow fever vaccine responses in identical twins.

The sequence came from a woman under 30 in good health. Sequenced: CD8+ T cells sorted from blood. This sequence joins TRBV5-6 and TRBJ2-1; D uncertain. The CDR3 is CASSLTESYYSYNEQFF. CDR3 DNA sequence: TGTGCCAGCAGCTTGACGGAGTCCTATTACTCCTACAATGAGCAGTTCTTC.